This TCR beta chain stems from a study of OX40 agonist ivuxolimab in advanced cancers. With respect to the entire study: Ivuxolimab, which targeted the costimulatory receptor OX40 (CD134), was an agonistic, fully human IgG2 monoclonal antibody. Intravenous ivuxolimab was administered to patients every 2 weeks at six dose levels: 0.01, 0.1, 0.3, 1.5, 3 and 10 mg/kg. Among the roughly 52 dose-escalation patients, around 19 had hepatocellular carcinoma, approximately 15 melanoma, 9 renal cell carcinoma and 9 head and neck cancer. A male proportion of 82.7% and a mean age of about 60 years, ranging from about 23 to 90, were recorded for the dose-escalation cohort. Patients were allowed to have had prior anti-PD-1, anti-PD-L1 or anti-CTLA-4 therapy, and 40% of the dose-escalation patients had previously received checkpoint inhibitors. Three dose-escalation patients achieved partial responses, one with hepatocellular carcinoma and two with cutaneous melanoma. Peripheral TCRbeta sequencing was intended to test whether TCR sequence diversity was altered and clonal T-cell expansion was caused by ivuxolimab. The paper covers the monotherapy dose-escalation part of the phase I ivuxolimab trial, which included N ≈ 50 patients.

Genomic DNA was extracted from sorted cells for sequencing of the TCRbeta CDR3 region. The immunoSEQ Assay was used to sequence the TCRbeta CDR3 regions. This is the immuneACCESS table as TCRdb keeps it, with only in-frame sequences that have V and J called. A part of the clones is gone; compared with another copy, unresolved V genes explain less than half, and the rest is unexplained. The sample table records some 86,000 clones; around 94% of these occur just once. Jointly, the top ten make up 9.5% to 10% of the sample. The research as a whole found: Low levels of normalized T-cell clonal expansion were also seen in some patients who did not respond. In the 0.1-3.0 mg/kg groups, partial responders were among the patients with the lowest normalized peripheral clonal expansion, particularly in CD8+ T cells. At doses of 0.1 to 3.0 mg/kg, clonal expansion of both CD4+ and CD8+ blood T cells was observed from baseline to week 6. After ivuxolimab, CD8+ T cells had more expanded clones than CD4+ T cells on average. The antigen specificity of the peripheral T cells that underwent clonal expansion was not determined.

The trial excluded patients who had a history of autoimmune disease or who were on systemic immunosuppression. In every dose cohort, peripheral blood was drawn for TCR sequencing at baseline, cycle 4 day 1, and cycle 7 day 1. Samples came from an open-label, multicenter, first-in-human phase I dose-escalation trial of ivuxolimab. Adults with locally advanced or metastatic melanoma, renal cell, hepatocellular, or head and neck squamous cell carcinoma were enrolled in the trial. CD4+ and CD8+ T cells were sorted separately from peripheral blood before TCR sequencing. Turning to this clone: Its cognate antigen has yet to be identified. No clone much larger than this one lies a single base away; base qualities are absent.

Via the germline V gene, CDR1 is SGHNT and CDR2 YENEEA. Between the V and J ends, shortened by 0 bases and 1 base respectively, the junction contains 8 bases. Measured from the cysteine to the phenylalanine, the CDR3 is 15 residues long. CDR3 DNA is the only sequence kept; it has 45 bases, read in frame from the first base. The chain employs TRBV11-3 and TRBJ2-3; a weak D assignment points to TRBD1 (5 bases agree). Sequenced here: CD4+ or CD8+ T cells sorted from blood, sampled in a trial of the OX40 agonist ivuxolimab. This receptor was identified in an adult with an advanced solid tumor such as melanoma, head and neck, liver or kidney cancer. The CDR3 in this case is CASSLDGAGTDTQYF. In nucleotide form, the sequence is TGTGCCAGCAGCTTAGATGGGGCGGGCACAGATACGCAGTATTTT. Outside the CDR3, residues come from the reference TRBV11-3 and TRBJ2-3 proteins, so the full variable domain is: EAGVVQSPRYKIIEKKQPVAFWCNPISGHNTLYWYLQNLGQGPELLIRYENEEAVDDSQLPKDRFSAERLKGVDSTLKIQPAELGDSAVYLCASSLDGAGTDTQYFGPGTRLTVL.